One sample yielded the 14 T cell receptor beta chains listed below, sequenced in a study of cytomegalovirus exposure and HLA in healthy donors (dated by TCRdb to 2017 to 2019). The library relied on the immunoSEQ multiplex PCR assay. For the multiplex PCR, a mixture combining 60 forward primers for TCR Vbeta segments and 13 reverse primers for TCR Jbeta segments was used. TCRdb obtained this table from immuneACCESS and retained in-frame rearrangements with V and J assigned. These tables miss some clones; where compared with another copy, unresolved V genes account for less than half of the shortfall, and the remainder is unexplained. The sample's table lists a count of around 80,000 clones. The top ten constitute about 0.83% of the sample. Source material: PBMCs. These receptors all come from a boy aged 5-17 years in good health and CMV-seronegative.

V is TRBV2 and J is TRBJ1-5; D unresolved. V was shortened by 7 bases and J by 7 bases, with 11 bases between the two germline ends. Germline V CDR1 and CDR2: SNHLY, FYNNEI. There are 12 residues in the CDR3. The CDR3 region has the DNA TGTGCCAGCAACACGGGAAAGCAGCCCCAGCATTTT. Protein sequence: CASNTGKQPQHF. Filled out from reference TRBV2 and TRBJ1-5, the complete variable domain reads EPEVTQTPSHQVTQMGQEVILRCVPISNHLYFYWYRQILGQKVEFLVSFYNNEISEKSEIFDDQFSVERPDGSNFTLKIRSTKLEDSAMYFCASNTGKQPQHFGDGTRLSIL.

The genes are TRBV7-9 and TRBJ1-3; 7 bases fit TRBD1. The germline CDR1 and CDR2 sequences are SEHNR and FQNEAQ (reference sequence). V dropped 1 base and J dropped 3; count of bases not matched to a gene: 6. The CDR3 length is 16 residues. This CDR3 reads CASSLVTRGYGNTIYF. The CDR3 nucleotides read TGTGCCAGCAGCTTAGTTACCAGGGGGTATGGAAACACCATATATTTT.

CDR3 nucleotide sequence: TGTGCCAGTAGTTTAAGATTTGAGGTAGACGGCACTGAAGCTTTCTTT. Translation gives CASSLRFEVDGTEAFF. V is TRBV19 and J is TRBJ1-1; D gene uncertain. This CDR3 has 16 amino acids. The ends were cut back, 5 bases at V and 4 bases at J, with 20 bases in the middle. CDR1 is LNHDA and CDR2 is SQIVND in the germline V gene (reference sequence).

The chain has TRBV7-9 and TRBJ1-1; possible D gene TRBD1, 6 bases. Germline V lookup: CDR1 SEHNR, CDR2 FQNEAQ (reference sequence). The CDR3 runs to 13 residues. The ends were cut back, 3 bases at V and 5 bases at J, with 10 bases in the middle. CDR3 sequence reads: CASSLEGGTEAFF. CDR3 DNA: TGTGCCAGCAGCTTGGAGGGGGGGACTGAAGCTTTCTTT.

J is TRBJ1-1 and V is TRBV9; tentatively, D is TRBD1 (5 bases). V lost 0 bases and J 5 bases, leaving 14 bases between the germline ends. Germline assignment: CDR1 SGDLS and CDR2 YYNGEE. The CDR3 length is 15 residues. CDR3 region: CASSVVQGKGTEAFF. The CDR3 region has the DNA TGTGCCAGCAGCGTAGTGCAGGGTAAGGGGACTGAAGCTTTCTTT.

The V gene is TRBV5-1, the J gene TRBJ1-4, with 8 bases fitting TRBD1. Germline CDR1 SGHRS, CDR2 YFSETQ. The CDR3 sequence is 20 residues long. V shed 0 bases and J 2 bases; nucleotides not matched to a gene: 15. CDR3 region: CASSLEYDRGGLNTNEKLFF. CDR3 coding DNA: TGCGCCAGCAGCTTGGAGTACGACAGGGGCGGCTTGAATACTAATGAAAAACTGTTTTTT.

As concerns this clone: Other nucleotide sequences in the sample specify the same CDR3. The CDR3 here is CASSSWSGRGTEAFF. CDR3 sequence (DNA): TGCGCCAGCAGCTCGTGGTCGGGGAGGGGTACTGAAGCTTTCTTT. The V and J genes are TRBV5-1 and TRBJ1-1; weak D call: TRBD1 (5 bases). The CDR3 is 15 residues long. Germline lookup yields CDR1 SGHRS and CDR2 YFSETQ. V was shortened by 3 bases and J by 5 bases, with 17 bases between the two germline ends.

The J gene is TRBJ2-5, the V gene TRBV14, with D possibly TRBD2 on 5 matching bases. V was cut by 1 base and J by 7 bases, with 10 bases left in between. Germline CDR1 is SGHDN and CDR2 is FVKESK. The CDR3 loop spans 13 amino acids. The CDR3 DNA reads TGTGCCAGCAGCCAAGTAGGTGGAGGGACCCAGTACTTC. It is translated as CASSQVGGGTQYF.

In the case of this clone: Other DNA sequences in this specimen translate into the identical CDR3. CDR3 DNA: TGTGCCAGCTCACCGCTTACAGGACAGGGGGCCCACGAGCAGTACTTC. Residues: CASSPLTGQGAHEQYF. The gene calls are TRBV18 and TRBJ2-7; 11 bases are shared with TRBD1. V shed 3 bases and J 5 bases; nucleotides not matched to a gene: 9. The CDR3 has 16 amino acids. Germline V gene lookup returns CDR1 KGHSH and CDR2 LQKENI. Together with reference TRBV18 and TRBJ2-7, the CDR3 gives the full variable domain: NAGVMQNPRHLVRRRGQEARLRCSPMKGHSHVYWYRQLPEEGLKFMVYLQKENIIDESGMPKERFSAEFPKEGPSILRIQQVVRGDSAAYFCASSPLTGQGAHEQYFGPGTRLTVT.

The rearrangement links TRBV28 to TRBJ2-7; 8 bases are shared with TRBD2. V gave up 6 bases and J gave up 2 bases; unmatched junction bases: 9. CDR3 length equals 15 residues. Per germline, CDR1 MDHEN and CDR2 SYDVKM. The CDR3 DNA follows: TGTGCCAGCAGAAATAAGCGGGAGAGTCCCTACGAGCAGTACTTC. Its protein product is CASRNKRESPYEQYF.

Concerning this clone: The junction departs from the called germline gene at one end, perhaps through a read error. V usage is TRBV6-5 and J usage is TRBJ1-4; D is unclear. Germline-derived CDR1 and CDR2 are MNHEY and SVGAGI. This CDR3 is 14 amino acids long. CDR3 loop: CASSYSIVGEKPFF. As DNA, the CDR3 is TGTGCCAGCAGTTACTCGATTGTGGGAGAAAAACCGTTTTTT.

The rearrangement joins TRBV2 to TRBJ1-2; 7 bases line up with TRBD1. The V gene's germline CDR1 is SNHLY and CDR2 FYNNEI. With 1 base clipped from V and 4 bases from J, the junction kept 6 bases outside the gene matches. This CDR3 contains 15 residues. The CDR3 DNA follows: TGTGCCAGCAGTGAAGGTACCACAGGGGTCTATGGCTACACCTTC. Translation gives CASSEGTTGVYGYTF.

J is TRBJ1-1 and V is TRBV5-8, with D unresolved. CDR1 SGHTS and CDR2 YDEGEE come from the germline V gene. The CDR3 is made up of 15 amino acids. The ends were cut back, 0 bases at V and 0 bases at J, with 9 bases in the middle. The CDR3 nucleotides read TGTGCCAGCAGCTTGGCTGCGGGTATGAACACTGAAGCTTTCTTT. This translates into CASSLAAGMNTEAFF.

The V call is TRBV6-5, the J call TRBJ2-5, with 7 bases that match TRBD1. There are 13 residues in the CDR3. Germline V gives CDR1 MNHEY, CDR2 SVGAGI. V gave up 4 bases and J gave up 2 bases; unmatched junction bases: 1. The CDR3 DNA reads TGTGCCAGCAGTTCACAGGGGCAAGAGACCCAGTACTTC. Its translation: CASSSQGQETQYF.